This T cell receptor beta chain was identified during a study of T cell repertoires in ileal Crohn's disease. Documented time point: neoterminal ileum biopsy at postoperative endoscopy, about 6 months after surgery. Profiled with immunoSEQ multiplex PCR; TCRdb holds only in-frame clones, not every one. This table holds about 62,000 clones, about 89% found once. There are 16 residues in the CDR3. From germline, CDR1 is SEHNR and CDR2 FQNEAQ (reference sequence). V lost 1 base and J lost 0, with 9 bases in between. Worth noting for this clone: Its antigen is not known.

Study-wide findings and caveats: Endoscopic recurrence occurred in every patient whose clonality exceeded 26.8%. Endoscopy was done a median approximately 6.7 months after surgery.

The source of this sequence is an adult with Crohn's disease. This chain connects TRBV7-9 to TRBJ2-2; D is ambiguous. Sequencing was carried out using ileal tissue. The CDR3 loop is CASSLVLNPNTGELFF. The CDR3, as DNA: TGTGCCAGCAGCTTAGTTCTAAATCCGAACACCGGGGAGCTGTTTTTT.